In its sample, the clone carrying this TCR beta chain was seen a few times. Its antigen remains unknown. The record originates from a study of T cell repertoires in cytomegalovirus infection. Turning to the study itself: Both CMV infection and a matching HLA type were indicated by public TCR beta signatures.

The length of the CDR3 is 13 residues. The germline V gene encodes CDR1 SEHNR and CDR2 FQNEAQ (reference sequence). The V end lost 4 bases, the J end lost 3 bases, and 10 bases lay between the germline ends. TCRdb recomputed calls from the reads with MiXCR, one row per CDR3 protein. The data hold about half a million distinct CDR3 sequences, with roughly 34% observed a single time. This receptor was obtained from a human donor in good health (CMV status not recorded). Some clones in this sample may be carry-over from other donors' samples. Specimen: cultured PBMCs, collected from culture after CMV antigen stimulation. The gene calls are TRBV7-9 and TRBJ2-7, with D uncertain. CDR3 bases: TGTGCCAGCAGCTCCGACAACCGCTACGAGCAGTACGTC. It codes for CASSSDNRYEQYV.